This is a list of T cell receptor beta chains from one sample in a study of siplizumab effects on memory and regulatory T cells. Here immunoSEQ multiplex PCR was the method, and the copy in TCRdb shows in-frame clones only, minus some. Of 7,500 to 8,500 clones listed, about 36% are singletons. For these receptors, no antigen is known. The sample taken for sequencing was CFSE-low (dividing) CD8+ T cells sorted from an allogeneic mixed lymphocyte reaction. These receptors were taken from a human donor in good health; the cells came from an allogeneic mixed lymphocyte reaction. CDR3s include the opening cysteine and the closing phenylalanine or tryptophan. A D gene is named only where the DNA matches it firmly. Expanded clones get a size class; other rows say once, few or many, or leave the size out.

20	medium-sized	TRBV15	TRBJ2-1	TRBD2	CATSRPLGDIRTSGYNEQFF	TGTGCCACCAGCAGACCCTTGGGAGACATACGGACTAGCGGGTACAATGAGCAGTTCTTC
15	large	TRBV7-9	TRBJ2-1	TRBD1	CASSPPRDRANEQFF	TGTGCCAGCAGCCCCCCCCGGGACAGGGCCAATGAGCAGTTCTTC
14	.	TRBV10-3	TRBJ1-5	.	CASSSSLTSQPQHF	TGTGCCAGCAGCTCCTCCCTAACGAGTCAGCCCCAGCATTTT
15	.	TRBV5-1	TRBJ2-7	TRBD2	CASSSAGGLTYEQYF	TGCGCCAGCAGCTCAGCGGGAGGGCTTACCTACGAGCAGTACTTC
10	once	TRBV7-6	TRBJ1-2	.	CASGDYGYTF	TGTGCCAGCGGAGATTATGGCTACACCTTC
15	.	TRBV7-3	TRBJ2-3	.	CASSLTLGGTDTQYF	TGTGCCAGCAGCTTAACGCTTGGCGGCACAGATACGCAGTATTTT
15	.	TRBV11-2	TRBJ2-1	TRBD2	CASRNSGRAYGEQFF	TGTGCCAGCAGGAATAGCGGGAGGGCCTACGGTGAGCAGTTCTTC
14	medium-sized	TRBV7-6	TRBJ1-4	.	CASSPSGGGEKLFF	TGTGCCAGCAGCCCAAGCGGGGGTGGGGAAAAACTGTTTTTT
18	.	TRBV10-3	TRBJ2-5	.	CAISEQKVGRPEKETQYF	TGTGCCATCAGTGAGCAAAAAGTAGGGAGGCCGGAAAAAGAGACCCAGTACTTC
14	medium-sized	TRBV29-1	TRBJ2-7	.	CSVVGGQLAYEQYF	TGCAGCGTAGTAGGGGGACAACTCGCCTACGAGCAGTACTTC
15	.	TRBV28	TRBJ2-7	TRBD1	CASSLLGQGLYEQYF	TGTGCCAGCAGTTTATTGGGACAGGGGCTCTACGAGCAGTACTTC
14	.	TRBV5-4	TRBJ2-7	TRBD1	CASSYGIGTASKYF	TGTGCCAGCAGCTACGGAATAGGGACAGCGTCGAAGTACTTC
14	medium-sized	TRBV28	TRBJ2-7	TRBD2	CASSLIGGSYEQYF	TGTGCCAGCAGTTTAATTGGCGGGAGCTACGAGCAGTACTTC
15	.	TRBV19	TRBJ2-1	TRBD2	CASSIFGRGYNEQFF	TGTGCCAGTAGTATCTTCGGGAGGGGGTACAATGAGCAGTTCTTC
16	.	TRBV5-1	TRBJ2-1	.	CASSLVGGASYNEQFF	TGCGCCAGCAGCCTGGTCGGGGGAGCCTCCTACAATGAGCAGTTCTTC
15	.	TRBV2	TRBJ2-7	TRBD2	CASSAASGTSYEQYF	TGTGCCAGCAGTGCTGCTAGCGGGACGTCCTACGAGCAGTACTTC
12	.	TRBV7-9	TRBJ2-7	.	CASSVGRNEQYF	TGTGCCAGCAGCGTCGGACGAAACGAGCAGTACTTC
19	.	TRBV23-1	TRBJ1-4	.	CASPQAGKRRGGINEKLFF	TGCGCCAGCCCCCAGGCAGGAAAGCGCAGGGGAGGGATTAATGAAAAACTGTTTTTT
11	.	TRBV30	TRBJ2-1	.	CAWSVSLEGIF	TGTGCCTGGAGTGTATCACTAGAGGGGATCTTC
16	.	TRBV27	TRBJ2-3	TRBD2	CASSPGLAIRTDTQYF	TGTGCCAGCAGCCCAGGACTAGCTATACGCACAGATACGCAGTATTTT
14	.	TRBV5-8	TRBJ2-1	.	CASSLADSYNEQFF	TGTGCCAGCAGCTTAGCGGACTCCTACAATGAGCAGTTCTTC
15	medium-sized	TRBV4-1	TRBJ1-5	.	CASSPGLGAGQPQHF	TGCGCCAGCAGCCCGGGGTTAGGAGCGGGTCAGCCCCAGCATTTT
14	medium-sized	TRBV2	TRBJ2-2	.	CASRAGRGTGELFF	TGTGCCAGCAGGGCAGGCCGGGGCACCGGGGAGCTGTTTTTT
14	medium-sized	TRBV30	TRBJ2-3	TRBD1	CAWSGGQGTDTQYF	TGTGCCTGGAGTGGCGGACAGGGGACAGATACGCAGTATTTT
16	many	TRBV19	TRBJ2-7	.	CASSTPRGDRSYEQYF	TGTGCCAGTAGTACCCCCCGGGGGGACAGAAGCTACGAGCAGTACTTC
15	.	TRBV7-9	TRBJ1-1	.	CASSKPVTGQIEAFF	TGTGCCAGCAGCAAACCCGTGACAGGTCAGATTGAAGCTTTCTTT
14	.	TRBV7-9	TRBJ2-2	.	CASKVTKNTGELFF	TGTGCCAGCAAGGTGACAAAGAACACCGGGGAGCTGTTTTTT
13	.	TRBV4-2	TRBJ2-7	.	CASSQDRALEQYF	TGTGCCAGCAGCCAAGACAGGGCCCTCGAGCAGTACTTC
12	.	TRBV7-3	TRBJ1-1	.	CASSLALGEAFF	TGTGCCAGCAGCTTAGCGCTAGGGGAAGCTTTCTTT
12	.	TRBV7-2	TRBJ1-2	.	CASSPGVYGYTF	TGTGCCAGCAGCCCTGGGGTATACGGCTACACCTTC
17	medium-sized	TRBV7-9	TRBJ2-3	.	CASSGARGGGATDTQYF	TGTGCCAGCTCGGGTGCGCGGGGAGGAGGAGCCACAGATACGCAGTATTTT
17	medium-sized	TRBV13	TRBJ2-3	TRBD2	CASSSGLAGQSTDTQYF	TGTGCCAGCAGCTCGGGACTAGCGGGACAAAGCACAGATACGCAGTATTTT
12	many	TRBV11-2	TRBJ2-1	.	CASTPGRDEQFF	TGTGCCAGCACCCCCGGGCGAGATGAGCAGTTCTTC
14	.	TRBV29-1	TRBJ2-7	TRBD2	CSVESGLAGAEQYF	TGCAGCGTTGAATCGGGGCTAGCGGGAGCCGAGCAGTACTTC
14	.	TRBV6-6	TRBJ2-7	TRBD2	CASSFGLAHYEQYF	TGTGCCAGCAGTTTCGGACTAGCGCACTACGAGCAGTACTTC
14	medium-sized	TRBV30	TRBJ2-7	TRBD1	CAWSAGQGSYEQYF	TGTGCCTGGAGCGCGGGACAGGGGTCCTACGAGCAGTACTTC
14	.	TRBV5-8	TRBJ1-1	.	CASSLGGRGTEAFF	TGTGCCAGCAGCTTGGGGGGGCGCGGAACTGAAGCTTTCTTT
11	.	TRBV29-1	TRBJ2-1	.	CSVVLRNEQFF	TGCAGCGTTGTCTTGAGAAATGAGCAGTTCTTC
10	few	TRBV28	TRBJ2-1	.	CASRDSEQFF	TGTGCCAGCAGGGACAGTGAGCAGTTCTTC
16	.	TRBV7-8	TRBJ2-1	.	CASSLTGTSAYNEQFF	TGTGCCAGCAGCTTAACGGGGACATCGGCCTACAATGAGCAGTTCTTC
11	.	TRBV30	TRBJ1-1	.	CAWSVGAEAFF	TGTGCCTGGAGTGTGGGTGCTGAAGCTTTCTTT
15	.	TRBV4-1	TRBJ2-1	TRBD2	CASSLMGGRAGEQFF	TGCGCCAGCAGCTTGATGGGCGGGAGGGCCGGTGAGCAGTTCTTC
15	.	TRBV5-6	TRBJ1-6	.	CASSFIDTYNSPLHF	TGTGCCAGCAGCTTTATCGACACCTATAATTCACCCCTCCACTTT
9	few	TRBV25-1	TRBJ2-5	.	CASGETQYF	TGTGCCAGCGGAGAGACCCAGTACTTC
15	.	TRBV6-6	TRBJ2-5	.	CASSPPGRTQETQYF	TGTGCCAGCAGTCCCCCGGGACGGACCCAAGAGACCCAGTACTTC
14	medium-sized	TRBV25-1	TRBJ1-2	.	CASSEYPDSYGYTF	TGTGCCAGCAGTGAATATCCGGACAGCTATGGCTACACCTTC
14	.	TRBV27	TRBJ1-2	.	CASSLTGGGYDYTF	TGTGCCAGCAGTTTAACCGGGGGCGGCTATGACTACACCTTC
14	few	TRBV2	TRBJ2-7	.	CASSPKGGHYEQYF	TGTGCCAGCAGTCCAAAGGGGGGCCATTACGAGCAGTACTTC
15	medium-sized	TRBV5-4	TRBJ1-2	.	CASSQRREGGYGYTF	TGTGCCAGCAGCCAACGCAGGGAAGGGGGCTATGGCTACACCTTC
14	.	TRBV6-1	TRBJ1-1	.	CASSEPGLLTEAFF	TGTGCCAGCAGTGAACCAGGACTGCTCACTGAAGCTTTCTTT
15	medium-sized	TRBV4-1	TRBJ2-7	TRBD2	CASSQVAGSSYEQYF	TGCGCCAGCAGCCAAGTAGCGGGTAGCTCCTACGAGCAGTACTTC
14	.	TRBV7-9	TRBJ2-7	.	CASSQTVAWYEQYF	TGTGCCAGCAGCCAGACGGTGGCCTGGTACGAGCAGTACTTC
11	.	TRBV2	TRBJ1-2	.	CAGPGASGYTF	TGTGCTGGCCCGGGGGCTTCGGGCTACACCTTC
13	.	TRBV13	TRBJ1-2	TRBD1	CASSSGQDYGYTF	TGTGCCAGCAGCTCCGGACAGGACTATGGCTACACCTTC
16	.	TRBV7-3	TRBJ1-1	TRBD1	CASSPGPGQGYTEAFF	TGTGCCAGCAGCCCCGGACCGGGACAGGGATATACTGAAGCTTTCTTT
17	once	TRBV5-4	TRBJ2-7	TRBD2	CASSEKVGLAGVYEQYF	TGTGCCAGCAGCGAGAAAGTAGGACTAGCGGGAGTTTACGAGCAGTACTTC
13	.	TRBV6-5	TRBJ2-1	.	CASSYSWGYEQFF	TGTGCCAGCAGTTACTCTTGGGGGTATGAGCAGTTCTTC